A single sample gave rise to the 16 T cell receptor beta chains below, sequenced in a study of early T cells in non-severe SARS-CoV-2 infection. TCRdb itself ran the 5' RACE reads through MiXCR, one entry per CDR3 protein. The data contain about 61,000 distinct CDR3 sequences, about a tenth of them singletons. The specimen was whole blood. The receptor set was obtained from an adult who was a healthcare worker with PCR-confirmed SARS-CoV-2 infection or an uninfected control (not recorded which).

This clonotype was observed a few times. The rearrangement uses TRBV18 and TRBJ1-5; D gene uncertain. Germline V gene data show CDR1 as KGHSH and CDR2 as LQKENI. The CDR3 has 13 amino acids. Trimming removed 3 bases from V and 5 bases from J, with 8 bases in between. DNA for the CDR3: TGTGCCAGCTCACCTTTAAGGGATCAGCCCCAGCATTTT. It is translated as CASSPLRDQPQHF.

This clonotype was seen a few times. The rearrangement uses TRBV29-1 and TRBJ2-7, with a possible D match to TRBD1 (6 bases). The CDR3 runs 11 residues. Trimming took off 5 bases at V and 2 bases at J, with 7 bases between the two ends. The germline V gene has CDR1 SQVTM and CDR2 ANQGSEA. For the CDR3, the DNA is TGCAGCGTTAGGGGGACCTACGAGCAGTACTTC. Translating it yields CSVRGTYEQYF.

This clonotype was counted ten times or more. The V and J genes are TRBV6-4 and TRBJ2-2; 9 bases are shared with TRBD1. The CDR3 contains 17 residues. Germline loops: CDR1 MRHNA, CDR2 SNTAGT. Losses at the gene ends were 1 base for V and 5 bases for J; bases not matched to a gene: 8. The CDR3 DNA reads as TGTGCCAGCAGTGACTTTTACAGGGGGCGTCGGACCGGGGAGCTGTTTTTT. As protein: CASSDFYRGRRTGELFF.

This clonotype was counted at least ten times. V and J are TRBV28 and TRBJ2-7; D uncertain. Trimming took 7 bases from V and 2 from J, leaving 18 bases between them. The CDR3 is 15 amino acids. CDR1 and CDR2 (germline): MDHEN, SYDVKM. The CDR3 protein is CASNDPDRYAYEQYF. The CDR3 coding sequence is TGTGCCAGCAATGACCCGGACCGCTACGCCTACGAGCAGTACTTC.

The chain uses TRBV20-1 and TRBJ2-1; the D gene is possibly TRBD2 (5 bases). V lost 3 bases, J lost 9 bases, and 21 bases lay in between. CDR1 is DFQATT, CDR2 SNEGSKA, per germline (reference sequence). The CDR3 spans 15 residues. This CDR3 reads CSASRPGSGSGEQFF. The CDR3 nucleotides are TGCAGTGCTAGTCGCCCGGGATCCGGGTCGGGTGAGCAGTTCTTC.

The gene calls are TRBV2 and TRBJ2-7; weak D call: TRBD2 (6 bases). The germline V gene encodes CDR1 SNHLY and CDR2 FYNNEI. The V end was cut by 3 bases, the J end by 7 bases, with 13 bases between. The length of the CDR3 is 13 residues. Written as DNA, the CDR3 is TGTGCCAGCAGTGACAGGGCTGCGGGGGAGCAGTACTTC. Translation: CASSDRAAGEQYF.

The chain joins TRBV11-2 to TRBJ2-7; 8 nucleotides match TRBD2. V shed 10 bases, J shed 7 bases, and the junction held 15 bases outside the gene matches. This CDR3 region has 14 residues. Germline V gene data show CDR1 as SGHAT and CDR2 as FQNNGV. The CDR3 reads CAISPGGVPSEQYF. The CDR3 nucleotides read TGTGCCATCTCCCCGGGGGGGGTCCCCTCTGAGCAGTACTTC.

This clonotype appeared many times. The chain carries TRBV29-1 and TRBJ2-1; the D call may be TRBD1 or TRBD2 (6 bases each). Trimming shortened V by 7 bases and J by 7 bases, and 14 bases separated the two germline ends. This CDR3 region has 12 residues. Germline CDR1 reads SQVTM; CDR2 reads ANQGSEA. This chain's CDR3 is CSANRGENEQFF. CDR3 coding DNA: TGCAGCGCCAATAGGGGGGAGAATGAGCAGTTCTTC.

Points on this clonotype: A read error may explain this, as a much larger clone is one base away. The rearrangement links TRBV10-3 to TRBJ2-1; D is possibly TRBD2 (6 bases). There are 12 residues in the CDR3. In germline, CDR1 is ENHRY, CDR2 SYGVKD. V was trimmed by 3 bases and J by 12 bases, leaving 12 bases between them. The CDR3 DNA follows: TGTGCCATCAGTGATTTTCTGCGGGGGCAGTTCTTC. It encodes CAISDFLRGQFF.

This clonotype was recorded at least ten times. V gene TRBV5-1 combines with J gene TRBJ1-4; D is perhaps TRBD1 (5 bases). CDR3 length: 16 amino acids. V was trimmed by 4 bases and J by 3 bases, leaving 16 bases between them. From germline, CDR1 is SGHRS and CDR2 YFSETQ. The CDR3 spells CASSLDPGRSNEKLFF. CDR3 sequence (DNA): TGCGCCAGCAGCCTTGATCCAGGGCGCTCTAATGAAAAACTGTTTTTT.

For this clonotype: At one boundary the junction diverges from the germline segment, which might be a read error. The CDR3 coding sequence is TGTGCCAGTAGTATCCAGGGGGCAGTCCGCGAGCACTACTTC. It codes for CASSIQGAVREHYF. The chain links TRBV19 to TRBJ2-7, with 8 bases aligning to TRBD1. From germline, CDR1 is LNHDA and CDR2 SQIVND (reference sequence). The CDR3 loop spans 14 amino acids.

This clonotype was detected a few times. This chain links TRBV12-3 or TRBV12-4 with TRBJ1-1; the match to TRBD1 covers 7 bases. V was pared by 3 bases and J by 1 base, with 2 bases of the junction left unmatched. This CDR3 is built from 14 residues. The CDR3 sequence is CASSFTGANTEAFF. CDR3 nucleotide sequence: TGTGCCAGCAGTTTCACAGGGGCGAACACTGAAGCTTTCTTT.

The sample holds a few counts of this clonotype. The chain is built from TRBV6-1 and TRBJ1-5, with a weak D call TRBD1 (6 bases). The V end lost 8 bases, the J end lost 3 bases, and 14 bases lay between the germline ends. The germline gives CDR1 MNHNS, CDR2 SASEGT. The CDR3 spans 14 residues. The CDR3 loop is CASRDTLLNQPQHF. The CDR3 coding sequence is TGTGCCAGCCGGGACACACTCCTCAATCAGCCCCAGCATTTT.

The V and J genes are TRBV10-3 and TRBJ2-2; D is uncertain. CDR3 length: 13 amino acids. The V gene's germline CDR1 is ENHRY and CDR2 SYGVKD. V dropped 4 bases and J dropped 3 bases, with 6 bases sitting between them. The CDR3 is CAISAVDTGELFF. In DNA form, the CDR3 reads TGTGCCATCAGTGCGGTGGACACCGGGGAGCTGTTTTTT.

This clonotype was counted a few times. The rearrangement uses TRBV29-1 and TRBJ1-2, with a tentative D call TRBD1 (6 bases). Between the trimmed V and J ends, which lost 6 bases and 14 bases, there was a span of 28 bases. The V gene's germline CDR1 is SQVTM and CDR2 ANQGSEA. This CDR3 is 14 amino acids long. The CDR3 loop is CSVDARQVSMRGTF. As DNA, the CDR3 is TGCAGCGTGGACGCCCGACAGGTGTCTATGAGGGGGACCTTC. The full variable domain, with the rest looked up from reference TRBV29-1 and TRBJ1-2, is SAVISQKPSRDICQRGTSLTIQCQVDSQVTMMFWYRQQPGQSLTLIATANQGSEATYESGFVIDKFPISRPNLTFSTLTVSNMSPEDSSIYLCSVDARQVSMRGTFGSGTRLTVV.

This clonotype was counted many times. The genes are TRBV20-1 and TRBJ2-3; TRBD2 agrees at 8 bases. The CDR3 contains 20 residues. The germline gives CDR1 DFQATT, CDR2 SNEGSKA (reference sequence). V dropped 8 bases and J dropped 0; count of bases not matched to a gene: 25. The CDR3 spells CSPRLQGPRATSASTDTQYF. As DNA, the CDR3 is TGCAGTCCCCGGCTCCAGGGGCCACGAGCGACTAGCGCTAGCACAGATACGCAGTATTTT.